This T cell receptor (beta chain) was obtained from a study of T-cell reconstitution after alpha-beta-depleted transplantation in children. As it was prepared, the TCRbeta library received unique molecular identifiers. TCRdb processed the PCR reads anew with MiXCR; each CDR3 protein has one entry. The data contain approximately 490,000 distinct CDR3 sequences, around 12% of them singletons. This clonotype was detected ten times or more. The CDR3 contains 12 residues. Trimming took 8 bases from V and 7 from J, leaving 11 bases between them. The chain couples TRBV12-3 or TRBV12-4 to TRBJ1-4; D is unresolved. This clonotype originated in a human donor who donated a stem cell graft to a child with combined immunodeficiency. The source was PBMCs from the stem cell graft donor, collected from the stem cell graft. The CDR3 DNA reads TGTGCCAGCGGCTTTGGTGGTGAAAAACTGTTTTTT. Its protein is CASGFGGEKLFF.